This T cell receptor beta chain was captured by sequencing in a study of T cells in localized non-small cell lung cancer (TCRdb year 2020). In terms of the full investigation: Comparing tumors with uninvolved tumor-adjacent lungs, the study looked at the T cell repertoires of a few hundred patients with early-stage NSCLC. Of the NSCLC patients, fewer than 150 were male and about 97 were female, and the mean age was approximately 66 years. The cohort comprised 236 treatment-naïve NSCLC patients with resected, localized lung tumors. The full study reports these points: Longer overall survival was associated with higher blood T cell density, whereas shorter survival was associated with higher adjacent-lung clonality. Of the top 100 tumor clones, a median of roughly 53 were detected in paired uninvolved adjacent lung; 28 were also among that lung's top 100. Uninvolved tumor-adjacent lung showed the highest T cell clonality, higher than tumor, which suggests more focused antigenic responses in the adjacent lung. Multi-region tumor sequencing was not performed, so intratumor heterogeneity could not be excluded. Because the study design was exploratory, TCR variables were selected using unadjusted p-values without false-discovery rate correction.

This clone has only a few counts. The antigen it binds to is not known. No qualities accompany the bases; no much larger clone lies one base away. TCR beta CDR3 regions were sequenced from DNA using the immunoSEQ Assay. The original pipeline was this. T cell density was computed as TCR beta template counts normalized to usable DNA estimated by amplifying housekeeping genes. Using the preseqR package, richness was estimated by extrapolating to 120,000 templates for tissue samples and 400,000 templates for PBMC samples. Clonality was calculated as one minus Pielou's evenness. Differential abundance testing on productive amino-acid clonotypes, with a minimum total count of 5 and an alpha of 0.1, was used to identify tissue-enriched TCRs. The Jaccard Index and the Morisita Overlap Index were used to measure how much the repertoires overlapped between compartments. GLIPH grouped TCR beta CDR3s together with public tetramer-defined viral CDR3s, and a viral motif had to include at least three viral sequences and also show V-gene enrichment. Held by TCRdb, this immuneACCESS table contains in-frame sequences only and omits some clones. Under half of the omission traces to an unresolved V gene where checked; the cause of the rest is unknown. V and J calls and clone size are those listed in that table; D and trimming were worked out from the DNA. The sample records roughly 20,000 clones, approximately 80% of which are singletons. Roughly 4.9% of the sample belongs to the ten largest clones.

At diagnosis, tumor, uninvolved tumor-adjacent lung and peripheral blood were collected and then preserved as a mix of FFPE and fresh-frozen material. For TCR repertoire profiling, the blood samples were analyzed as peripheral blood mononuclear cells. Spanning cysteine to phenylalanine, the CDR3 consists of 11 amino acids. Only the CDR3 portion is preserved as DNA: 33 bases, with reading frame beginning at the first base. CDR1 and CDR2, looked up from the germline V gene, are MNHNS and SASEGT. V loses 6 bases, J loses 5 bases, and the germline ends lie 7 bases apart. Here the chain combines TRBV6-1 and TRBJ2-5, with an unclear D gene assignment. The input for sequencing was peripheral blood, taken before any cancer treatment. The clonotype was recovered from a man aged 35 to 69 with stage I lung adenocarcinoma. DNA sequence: TGTGCCAGCAGCATCGGGGAGACCCAGTACTTC. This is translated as CASSIGETQYF.